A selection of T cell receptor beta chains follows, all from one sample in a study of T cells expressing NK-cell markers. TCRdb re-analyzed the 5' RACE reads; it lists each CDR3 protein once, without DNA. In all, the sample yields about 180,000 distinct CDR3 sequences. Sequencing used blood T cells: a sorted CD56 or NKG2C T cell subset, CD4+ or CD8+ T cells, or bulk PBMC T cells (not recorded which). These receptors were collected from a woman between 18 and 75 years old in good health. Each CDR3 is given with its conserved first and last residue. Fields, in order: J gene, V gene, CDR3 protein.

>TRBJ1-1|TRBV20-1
CSARDPQGATEAFF
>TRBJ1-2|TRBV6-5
CASSYSGQGIYGYTF
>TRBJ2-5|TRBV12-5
CASGRGGEETQYF
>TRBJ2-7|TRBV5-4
CASSPSLGRTSYEQYF
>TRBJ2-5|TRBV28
CASSDEMAWQETQYF
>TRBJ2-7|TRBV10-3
CAISDEAQNSYEQYF
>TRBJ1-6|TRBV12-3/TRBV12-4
CASRRDGYSPLHF
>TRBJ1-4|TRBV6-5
CASSYLPGTGSEKLFF
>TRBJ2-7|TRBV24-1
CATSDPRIPGEQYF
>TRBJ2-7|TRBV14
CASSQIGSRPYEQYF
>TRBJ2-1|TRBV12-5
CASGLGDGRNEQFF
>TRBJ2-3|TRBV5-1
CASSLAGRGQYF
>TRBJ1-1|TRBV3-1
CASSPAQTTFRRYTEAFF
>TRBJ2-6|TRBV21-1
CASSKDGTGDRQSLSGANVLTF
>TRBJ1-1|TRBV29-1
CSVVGAVNGRAFF
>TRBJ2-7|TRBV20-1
CSAYHSGSSYEQYF
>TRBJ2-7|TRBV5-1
CASSLDRPSVHEQYF
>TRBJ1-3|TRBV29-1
CSVQVAGNTIYF
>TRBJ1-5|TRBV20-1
CSARILAGSNQPQHF
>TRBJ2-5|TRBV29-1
CSAGLRGQETQYF
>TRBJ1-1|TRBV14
CASSQGGGLGTEAFF
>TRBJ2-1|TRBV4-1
CASSQDNFASGFGNEQFF
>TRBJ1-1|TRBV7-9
CASSWEGIGTEAFF
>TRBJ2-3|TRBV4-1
CASSQAGFGTDTQYF
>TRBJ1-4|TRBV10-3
CAISESGQGGEKLFF
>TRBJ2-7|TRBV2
CASSLGFEQYF
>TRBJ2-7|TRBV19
CASGQVSDYEQYF